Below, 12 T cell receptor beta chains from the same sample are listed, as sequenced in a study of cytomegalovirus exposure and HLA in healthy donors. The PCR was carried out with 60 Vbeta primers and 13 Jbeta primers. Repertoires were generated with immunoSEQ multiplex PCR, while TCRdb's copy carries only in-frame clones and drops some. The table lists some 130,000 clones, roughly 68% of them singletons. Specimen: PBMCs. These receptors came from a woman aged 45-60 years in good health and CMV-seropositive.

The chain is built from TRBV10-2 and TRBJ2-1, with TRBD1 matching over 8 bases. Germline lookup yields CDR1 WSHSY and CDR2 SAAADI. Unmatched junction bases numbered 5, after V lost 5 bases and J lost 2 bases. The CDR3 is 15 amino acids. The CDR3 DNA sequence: TGCGCCAGCAGTCTAACAGGGGGGACCTACAATGAGCAGTTCTTC. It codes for CASSLTGGTYNEQFF.

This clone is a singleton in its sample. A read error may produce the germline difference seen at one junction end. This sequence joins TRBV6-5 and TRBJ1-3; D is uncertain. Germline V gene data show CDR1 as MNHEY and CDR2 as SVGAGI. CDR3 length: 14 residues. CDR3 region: CASSSPSGGNTVYF. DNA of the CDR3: TGTGCCAGCAGTTCCCCGAGCGGTGGAAACACCGTATATTTT.

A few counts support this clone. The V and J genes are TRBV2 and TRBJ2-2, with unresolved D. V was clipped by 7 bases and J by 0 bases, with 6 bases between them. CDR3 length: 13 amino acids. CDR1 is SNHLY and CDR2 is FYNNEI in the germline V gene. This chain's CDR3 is CASNFANTGELFF. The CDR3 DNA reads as TGTGCCAGCAACTTTGCGAACACCGGGGAGCTGTTTTTT.

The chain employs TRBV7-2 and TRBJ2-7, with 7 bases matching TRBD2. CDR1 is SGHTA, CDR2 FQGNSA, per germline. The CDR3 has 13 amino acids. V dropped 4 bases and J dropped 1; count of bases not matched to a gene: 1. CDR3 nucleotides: TGTGCCAGCAGCTCTAGCGGTTCCTACGAGCAGTACTTC. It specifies CASSSSGSYEQYF.

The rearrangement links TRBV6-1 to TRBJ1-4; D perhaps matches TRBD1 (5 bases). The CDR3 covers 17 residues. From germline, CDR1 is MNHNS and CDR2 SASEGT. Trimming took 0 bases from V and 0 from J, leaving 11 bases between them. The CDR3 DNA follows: TGTGCCAGCAGTGAAGCGCATCCGGGGGCAACTAATGAAAAACTGTTTTTT. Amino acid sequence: CASSEAHPGATNEKLFF.

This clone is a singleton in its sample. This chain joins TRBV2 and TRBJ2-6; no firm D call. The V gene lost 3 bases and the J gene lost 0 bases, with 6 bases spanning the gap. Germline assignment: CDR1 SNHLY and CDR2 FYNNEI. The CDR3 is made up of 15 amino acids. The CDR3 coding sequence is TGTGCCAGCAGTGACCCTTACTCTGGGGCCAACGTCCTGACTTTC. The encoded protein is CASSDPYSGANVLTF.

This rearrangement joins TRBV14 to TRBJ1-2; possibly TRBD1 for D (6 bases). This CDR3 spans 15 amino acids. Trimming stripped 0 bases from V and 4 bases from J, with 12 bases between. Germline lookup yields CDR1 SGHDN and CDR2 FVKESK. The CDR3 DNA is TGTGCCAGCAGCCAAGACAACAGGGACGTCTATGGCTACACCTTC. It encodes CASSQDNRDVYGYTF.

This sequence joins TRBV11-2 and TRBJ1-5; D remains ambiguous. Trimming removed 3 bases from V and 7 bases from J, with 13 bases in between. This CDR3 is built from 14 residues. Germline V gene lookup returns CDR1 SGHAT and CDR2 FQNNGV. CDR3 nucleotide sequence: TGTGCCAGCAGCTTGGGCAGTCGGGAACAGCCCCAGCATTTT. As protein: CASSLGSREQPQHF.

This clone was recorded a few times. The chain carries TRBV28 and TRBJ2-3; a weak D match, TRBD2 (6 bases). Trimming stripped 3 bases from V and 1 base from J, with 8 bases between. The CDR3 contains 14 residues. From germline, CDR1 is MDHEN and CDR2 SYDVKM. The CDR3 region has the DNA TGTGCCAGCAGTTTTGTAGCGGGCACAGATACGCAGTATTTT. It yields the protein CASSFVAGTDTQYF.

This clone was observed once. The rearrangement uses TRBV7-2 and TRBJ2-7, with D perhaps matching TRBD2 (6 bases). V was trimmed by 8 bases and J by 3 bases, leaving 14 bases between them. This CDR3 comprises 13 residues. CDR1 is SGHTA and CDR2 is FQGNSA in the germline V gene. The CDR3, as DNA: TGTGCCAGCCGCGCGGGGTTCGTCTACGAGCAGTACTTC. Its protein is CASRAGFVYEQYF.

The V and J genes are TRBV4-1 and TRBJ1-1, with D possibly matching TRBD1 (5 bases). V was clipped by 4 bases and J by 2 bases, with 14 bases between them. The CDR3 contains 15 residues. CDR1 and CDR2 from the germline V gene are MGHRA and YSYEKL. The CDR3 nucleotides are TGCGCCAGCAGCCGGACACAGGTTCGAAACACTGAAGCTTTCTTT. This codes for CASSRTQVRNTEAFF.

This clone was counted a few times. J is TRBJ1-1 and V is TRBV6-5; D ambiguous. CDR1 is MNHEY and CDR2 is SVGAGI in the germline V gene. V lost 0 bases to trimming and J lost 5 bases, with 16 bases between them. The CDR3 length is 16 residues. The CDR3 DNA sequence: TGTGCCAGCAGTTACTCGAGGCCTCTTAGTGGAACTGAAGCTTTCTTT. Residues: CASSYSRPLSGTEAFF.